This paragraph covers one TCR beta chain sequence. This record comes from a study of cytotoxic CD8 clonotypes in ibrutinib-treated CLL. For TCR beta libraries, about 2 micrograms of genomic DNA were obtained from cryopreserved PBMCs. The method was immunoSEQ multiplex PCR; TCRdb's version includes in-frame clones alone and lacks a portion of them. Of 330,000 or so clones in the sample, over 60% are singletons; the top ten hold about 6.7%. This CDR3 region has 12 residues. The trim removed 6 bases at V and 4 bases at J, leaving 0 bases unmatched. Germline CDR1 ENHRY, CDR2 SYGVKD. The genes are TRBV10-3 and TRBJ2-1, with 7 bases matching TRBD1. The TCR sequence derives from a human donor with chronic lymphocytic leukemia. This material consisted of PBMCs, taken after 36 months of ibrutinib treatment. The CDR3 DNA sequence: TGTGCCATCAGGACAGGGTACAATGAGCAGTTCTTC. Translation: CAIRTGYNEQFF.